These 17 T cell receptor beta chains originate from one sample sequenced in a study of shared clonotypes between healthy human individuals. Some clones are missing from TCRdb's copy, which holds only in-frame ones; the method was immunoSEQ multiplex PCR. This sample has roughly 1.5 million clones, with 95% to 99% found just once. Sequencing was carried out using naive CD4+ T cells sorted from blood. Noted subset: CD45RA+ positively selected. These receptors were collected from a man in his thirties or forties in good health.

As regards this clone: The sample has other DNA sequences that encode this CDR3 too. V gene TRBV5-4 combines with J gene TRBJ2-1; D is possibly TRBD1 or TRBD2 (5 bases each). CDR1 and CDR2 from the germline V gene are SGHNT and YYREEE (reference sequence). Trimming removed 3 bases from V and 6 bases from J, with 7 bases in between. The CDR3 runs to 12 residues. DNA for the CDR3: TGTGCCAGCAGCTCGGGGCTCAATGAGCAGTTCTTC. Its translation: CASSSGLNEQFF.

This chain links TRBV6-1 with TRBJ2-7; TRBD1 matches at 7 bases. Unmatched junction bases numbered 2, after V lost 6 bases and J lost 0 bases. Germline CDR1 and CDR2: MNHNS and SASEGT. The CDR3 is 13 residues long. The CDR3, as DNA: TGTGCCAGCAGGACAGGGCACTCCTACGAGCAGTACTTC. As protein: CASRTGHSYEQYF.

V and J are TRBV5-8 and TRBJ1-3; 8 positions agree with TRBD1. J lost 4 bases, V lost 0 bases, and 6 bases had no gene match. Germline CDR1 is SGHTS and CDR2 is YDEGEE. The CDR3 consists of 16 residues. The CDR3 DNA reads as TGTGCCAGCAGCTTGGAGGTCGGGACAGGCGGAAACACCATATATTTT. This codes for CASSLEVGTGGNTIYF.

The chain links TRBV10-3 to TRBJ2-7; a weak D match, TRBD1 (6 bases). The CDR3 totals 15 residues. Germline-derived CDR1 and CDR2 are ENHRY and SYGVKD. Trimming removed 3 bases at V and 4 bases at J, with 16 bases between. This chain's CDR3 is CAISEILQGWYEQYF. The CDR3 DNA reads TGTGCCATCAGTGAAATCTTACAGGGTTGGTACGAGCAGTACTTC.

The chain uses TRBV23-1 and TRBJ2-1; D is unclear. TRBV23-1 is flagged as an ORF with uncertain function. This CDR3 comprises 17 residues. Trimming pared 3 bases from V and 9 bases from J, leaving 24 bases between. CDR3 in amino acids: CASSHPPRLFPNSEQFF. The CDR3 DNA sequence: TGCGCCAGCAGTCACCCCCCGAGATTATTCCCGAACAGTGAGCAGTTCTTC.

The V call is TRBV11-3, the J call TRBJ2-3; no definite D call. The CDR3 length is 14 residues. V dropped 3 bases and J dropped 2 bases, with 9 bases sitting between them. Germline V gene sequence: CDR1 SGHNT, CDR2 YENEEA. The CDR3 is CASSFKAATDTQYF. The CDR3, as DNA: TGTGCCAGCAGCTTCAAGGCCGCCACAGATACGCAGTATTTT.

This clone was recorded once. The chain couples TRBV19 to TRBJ2-7, with a weak D call TRBD2 (6 bases). The CDR3 consists of 15 residues. V lost 7 bases to trimming and J lost 2 bases, with 18 bases between them. Germline loops: CDR1 LNHDA, CDR2 SQIVND (reference sequence). The CDR3, as DNA: TGTGCCAGTACCGCAAGTGGGAGGTGTGCCTACGAGCAGTACTTC. It yields the protein CASTASGRCAYEQYF. The full variable domain, completed using reference TRBV19 and TRBJ2-7, is DGGITQSPKYLFRKEGQNVTLSCEQNLNHDAMYWYRQDPGQGLRLIYYSQIVNDFQKGDIAEGYSVSREKKESFPLTVTSAQKNPTAFYLCASTASGRCAYEQYFGPGTRLTVT.

The rearrangement links TRBV27 to TRBJ1-4, with D unclear. This CDR3 has 16 residues. V dropped 6 bases and J dropped 3 bases, with 17 bases sitting between them. The V gene's germline CDR1 is MNHEY and CDR2 SMNVEV (reference sequence). CDR3 loop: CASRTSSGVPNEKLFF. Written as DNA, the CDR3 is TGTGCCAGCAGAACCTCTTCGGGAGTGCCTAATGAAAAACTGTTTTTT.

The V and J genes are TRBV27 and TRBJ2-1, with D hard to call. Germline loops: CDR1 MNHEY, CDR2 SMNVEV (reference sequence). Deletions cut 2 bases from V and 4 bases from J, with 15 bases between. This CDR3 has 16 amino acids. The CDR3 here is CASSLKVIVGYNEQFF. CDR3 DNA sequence: TGTGCCAGCAGTTTAAAGGTCATTGTGGGGTACAATGAGCAGTTCTTC.

To note about this clone: Other DNA sequences in this sample translate to the same CDR3. This chain links TRBV5-1 with TRBJ2-5; no clear D. This CDR3 contains 13 residues. Germline CDR1 reads SGHRS; CDR2 reads YFSETQ. Trimming took 0 bases from V and 1 from J, leaving 4 bases between them. The CDR3 coding sequence is TGCGCCAGCAGCTTGGGCCTCCAAGAGACCCAGTACTTC. It codes for CASSLGLQETQYF. The whole variable domain, filled in from reference TRBV5-1 and TRBJ2-5, reads KAGVTQTPRYLIKTRGQQVTLSCSPISGHRSVSWYQQTPGQGLQFLFEYFSETQRNKGNFPGRFSGRQFSNSRSEMNVSTLELGDSALYLCASSLGLQETQYFGPGTRLLVL.

CDR3 DNA sequence: TGTGCCAGCAGTGGGGACAGGGGCGGGCGTTATGAGCAGTTCTTC. This encodes CASSGDRGGRYEQFF. This chain links TRBV28 with TRBJ2-1; 10 bases are a match to TRBD1. Germline lookup yields CDR1 MDHEN and CDR2 SYDVKM. CDR3 length: 15 amino acids. The J segment lost 8 bases and the V segment lost 5 bases, leaving 9 bases of the junction unmatched.

This chain joins TRBV6-1 and TRBJ2-7, with 10 bases aligning to TRBD2. Germline CDR1 reads MNHNS; CDR2 reads SASEGT. The CDR3 runs to 15 residues. The V segment lost 6 bases and the J segment 6 bases; nucleotides outside the gene matches: 11. CDR3 in amino acids: CASSWTSGPRGEQYF. CDR3 bases: TGTGCCAGCAGCTGGACTAGCGGACCCCGCGGCGAGCAGTACTTC.

The rearrangement joins TRBV7-8 to TRBJ2-5; 7 bases agree with TRBD2. Germline CDR1 is SGHVS and CDR2 is FQNEAQ. The V gene end was trimmed by 5 bases and the J gene end by 5 bases; junction bases not matched to a gene: 8. This CDR3 has 14 residues. The CDR3 protein is CASSPETSYETQYF. The CDR3 DNA reads as TGTGCCAGCAGCCCCGAGACTAGCTATGAGACCCAGTACTTC.

The count of this clone is one. The chain joins TRBV7-8 to TRBJ2-7; D gene uncertain. Between the trimmed V and J ends, which lost 0 bases and 3 bases, there was a span of 9 bases. Germline V CDR1 and CDR2: SGHVS, FQNEAQ. This CDR3 is 14 amino acids long. CDR3 in amino acids: CASSLAHKNYEQYF. CDR3 nucleotide sequence: TGTGCCAGCAGCTTAGCGCACAAGAACTACGAGCAGTACTTC.

This sequence joins TRBV6-5 and TRBJ2-7, with 12 nucleotides matching TRBD2. After removal of 4 bases from V and 11 bases from J, the junction contained 9 bases not matched to a gene. There are 14 residues in the CDR3. In germline, CDR1 is MNHEY, CDR2 SVGAGI. CDR3 amino acids: CASSSPGLAGREYF. The CDR3 nucleotides are TGTGCCAGCAGTTCTCCGGGACTAGCGGGCCGGGAGTACTTC.

The chain joins TRBV2 to TRBJ2-6; D is undetermined. V dropped 6 bases and J dropped 0 bases, with 6 bases sitting between them. There are 14 residues in the CDR3. Germline lookup yields CDR1 SNHLY and CDR2 FYNNEI. The CDR3 reads CASRTASGANVLTF. Written as DNA, the CDR3 is TGTGCCAGCAGAACAGCCTCTGGGGCCAACGTCCTGACTTTC.

The chain carries TRBV4-2 and TRBJ1-2; 10 nucleotides match TRBD1. V dropped 4 bases and J dropped 4; count of bases not matched to a gene: 9. Germline lookup yields CDR1 LGHNA and CDR2 YNFKEQ. CDR3 length equals 16 residues. In nucleotides, the CDR3 is TGTGCCAGCAGCCGACTGACAGGGGGCGACTCCTATGGCTACACCTTC. Encoded protein: CASSRLTGGDSYGYTF.